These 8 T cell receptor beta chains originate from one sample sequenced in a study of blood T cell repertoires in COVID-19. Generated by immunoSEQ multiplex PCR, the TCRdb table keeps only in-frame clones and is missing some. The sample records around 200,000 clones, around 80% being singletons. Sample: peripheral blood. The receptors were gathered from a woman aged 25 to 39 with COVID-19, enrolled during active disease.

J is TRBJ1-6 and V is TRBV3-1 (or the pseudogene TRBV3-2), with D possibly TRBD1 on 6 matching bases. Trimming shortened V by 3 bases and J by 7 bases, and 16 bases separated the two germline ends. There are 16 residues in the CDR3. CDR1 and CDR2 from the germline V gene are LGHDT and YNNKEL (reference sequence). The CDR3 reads CASSQTFQGWNSPLHF. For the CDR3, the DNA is TGTGCCAGCAGCCAGACATTCCAGGGGTGGAATTCACCCCTCCACTTT.

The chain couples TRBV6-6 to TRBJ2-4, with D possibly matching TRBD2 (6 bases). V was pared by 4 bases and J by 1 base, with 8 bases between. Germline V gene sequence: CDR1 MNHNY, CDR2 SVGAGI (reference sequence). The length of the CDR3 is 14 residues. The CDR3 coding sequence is TGTGCCAGCAGTTCTCGGGGGGCCAAAAACATTCAGTACTTC. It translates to CASSSRGAKNIQYF.

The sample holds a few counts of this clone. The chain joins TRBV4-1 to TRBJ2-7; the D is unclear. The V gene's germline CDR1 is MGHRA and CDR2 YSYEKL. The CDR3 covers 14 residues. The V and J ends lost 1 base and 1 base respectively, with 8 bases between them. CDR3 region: CASSQVSFSYEQYF. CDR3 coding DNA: TGCGCCAGCAGCCAAGTTAGCTTTTCCTACGAGCAGTACTTC.

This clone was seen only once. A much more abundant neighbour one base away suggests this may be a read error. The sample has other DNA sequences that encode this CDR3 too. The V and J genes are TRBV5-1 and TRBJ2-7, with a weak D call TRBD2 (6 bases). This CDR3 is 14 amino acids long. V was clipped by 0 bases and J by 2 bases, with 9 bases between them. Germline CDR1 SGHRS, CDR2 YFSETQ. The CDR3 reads CASSLAGGTYEQYF. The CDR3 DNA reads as TGCGCCAGCAGCTTGGCCGGGGGAACCTACGAGCAGTACTTC.

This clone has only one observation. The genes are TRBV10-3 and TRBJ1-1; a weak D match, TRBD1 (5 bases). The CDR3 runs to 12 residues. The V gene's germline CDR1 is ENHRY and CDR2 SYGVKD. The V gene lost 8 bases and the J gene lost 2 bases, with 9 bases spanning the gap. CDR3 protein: CAIGGGNTEAFF. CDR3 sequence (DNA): TGTGCCATCGGGGGGGGAAACACTGAAGCTTTCTTT.

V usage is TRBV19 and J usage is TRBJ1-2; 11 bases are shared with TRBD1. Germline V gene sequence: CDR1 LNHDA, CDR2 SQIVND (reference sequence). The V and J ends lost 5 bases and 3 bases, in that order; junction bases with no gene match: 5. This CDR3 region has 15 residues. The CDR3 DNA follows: TGTGCCAGTAGTCCCGGACAGGGGGCCTACTATGGCTACACCTTC. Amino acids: CASSPGQGAYYGYTF.

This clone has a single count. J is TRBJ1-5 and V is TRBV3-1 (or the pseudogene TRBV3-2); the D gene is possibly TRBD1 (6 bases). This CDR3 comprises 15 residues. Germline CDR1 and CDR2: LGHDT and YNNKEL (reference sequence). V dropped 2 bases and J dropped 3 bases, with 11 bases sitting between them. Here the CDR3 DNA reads TGTGCCAGCAGCCAAACGAACAGGGACAATCAGCCCCAGCATTTT. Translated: CASSQTNRDNQPQHF.

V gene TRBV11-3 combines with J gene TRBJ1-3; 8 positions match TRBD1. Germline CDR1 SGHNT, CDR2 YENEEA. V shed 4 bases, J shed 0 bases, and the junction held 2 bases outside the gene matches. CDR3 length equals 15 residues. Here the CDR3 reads CASSSGQASGNTIYF. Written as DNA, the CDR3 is TGTGCCAGCAGCTCGGGACAGGCCTCTGGAAACACCATATATTTT.